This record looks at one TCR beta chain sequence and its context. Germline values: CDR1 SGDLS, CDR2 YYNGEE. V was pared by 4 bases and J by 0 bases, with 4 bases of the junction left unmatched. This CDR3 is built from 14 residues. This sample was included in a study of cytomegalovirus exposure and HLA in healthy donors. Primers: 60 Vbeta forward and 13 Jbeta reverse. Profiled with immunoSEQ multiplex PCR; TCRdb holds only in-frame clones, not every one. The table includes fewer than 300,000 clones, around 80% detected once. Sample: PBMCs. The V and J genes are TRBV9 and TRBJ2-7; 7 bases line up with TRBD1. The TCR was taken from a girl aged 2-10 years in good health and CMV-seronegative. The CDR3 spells CASSPRDSSYEQYF. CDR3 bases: TGTGCCAGCAGCCCCCGGGACAGCTCCTACGAGCAGTACTTC.